This T cell receptor beta chain was found in a study of blood T cells in healthy people across ages. Looking at the study overall: Template switching captured about one barcoded beta molecule per two T cells. General study results and limits: Older age went with lower TCR beta diversity per million T cells, in a roughly linear way.

Each donor had 8 to 10 milliliters of peripheral blood drawn. Germline-derived CDR1 and CDR2 are SGHTA and FQGNSA. Trimming at V came to 5 bases and at J to 3 bases, leaving 17 bases not matched to a gene. This CDR3 is 19 amino acids long. It was with a sample-barcoded 5' primer and a J-beta primer mix that a second PCR of about 7 to 12 cycles was run. Via MiXCR, TCRdb re-called the 5' RACE reads, giving one row per CDR3 protein. The sample has about 1,500,000 distinct CDR3 sequences; about 28% are singletons. Points on this clonotype: As yet, its antigen is unknown. The CDR3 does not close with the conserved phenylalanine or tryptophan, likely indicating a read error.

The J gene is TRBJ2-3, the V gene TRBV7-2, with 10 positions matching TRBD2. This receptor was taken from a woman younger than 45 in good health. Sequencing was done on a sample of blood. The CDR3: CASSPGPFLAGVGTDTQYL. CDR3 nucleotide sequence: TGTGCCAGCAGCCCCGGTCCGTTTCTAGCGGGAGTTGGTACAGATACGCAGTATTTG.